These 12 T cell receptor beta chains came from one sample sequenced in a study of cytomegalovirus exposure and HLA in healthy donors. The PCR ran on 60 Vbeta and 13 Jbeta primers. The repertoire was sequenced with immunoSEQ multiplex PCR; TCRdb's copy has only in-frame clones and lacks some. The sample lists 110,000 or so clones; roughly two thirds were seen once. The sample consisted of PBMCs. These receptors were obtained from a young man in good health and CMV-seropositive.

This chain connects TRBV7-9 to TRBJ1-5; no firm D call. Germline V gives CDR1 SEHNR, CDR2 FQNEAQ (reference sequence). Trimming pared 4 bases from V and 4 bases from J, leaving 5 bases between. The CDR3 spans 12 residues. CDR3 region: CASSSNNQPQHF. The CDR3 bases are TGTGCCAGCAGCTCCAATAATCAGCCCCAGCATTTT.

Only a few counts were recorded for this clone. The rearrangement uses TRBV2 and TRBJ2-5, with D perhaps TRBD1 (5 bases). V lost 10 bases, J lost 1 base, and 19 bases lay in between. From germline, CDR1 is SNHLY and CDR2 FYNNEI. The CDR3 length is 15 residues. The CDR3 DNA is TGTGCCACGCTACGAAAGGCAGGGTCCCAAGAGACCCAGTACTTC. Translation gives CATLRKAGSQETQYF.

The V call is TRBV11-2, the J call TRBJ2-3; the D gene is possibly TRBD2 (6 bases). The CDR3 runs 13 residues. V was shortened by 4 bases and J by 9 bases, with 14 bases between the two germline ends. Looked up from germline, CDR1 is SGHAT and CDR2 is FQNNGV. In DNA form, the CDR3 reads TGTGCCAGCAGCTACCCAGGGAGCGGGACGCAGTATTTT. Protein sequence: CASSYPGSGTQYF. Full variable domain (missing parts from reference TRBV11-2 and TRBJ2-3): EAGVAQSPRYKIIEKRQSVAFWCNPISGHATLYWYQQILGQGPKLLIQFQNNGVVDDSQLPKDRFSAERLKGVDSTLKIQPAKLEDSAVYLCASSYPGSGTQYFGPGTRLTVL.

To note about this clone: The DNA is omitted, as the CDR3 cannot be located on it reliably, and the CDR3 follows TCRdb's listing. The chain couples TRBV2 to TRBJ2-2; the listed D gene, TRBD1, was not tested against the DNA. From germline, CDR1 is SNHLY and CDR2 FYNNEI. The CDR3 adds up to 13 amino acids, both ends counted. CDR3 residues: CASTGFGAGELFF.

The chain combines TRBV5-1 with TRBJ2-3; a weak D match, TRBD1 (6 bases). The V and J ends lost 6 bases and 5 bases respectively, with 13 bases between them. The CDR3 loop spans 13 amino acids. Germline V CDR1 and CDR2: SGHRS, YFSETQ. CDR3 loop: CASTHRAGDTQYF. The DNA for the CDR3 is TGCGCCAGCACGCACAGGGCGGGAGATACGCAGTATTTT.

CDR3 sequence (DNA): TGCACCAGCAGCCAAGAACTACTATTCCGTACGCAGTATTTT. Translation gives CTSSQELLFRTQYF. The chain carries TRBV1 and TRBJ2-3; the D call of TRBD2 is as the table states it, not checked on the DNA. TRBV1 is deemed a pseudogene. The CDR3 is 14 amino acids.

V is TRBV2 and J is TRBJ2-1; D not certain. CDR1 is SNHLY, CDR2 FYNNEI, per germline. Trimming removed 3 bases at V and 9 bases at J, with 6 bases between. This CDR3 has 11 amino acids. The CDR3 reads CASSEPGEQFF. In nucleotides, the CDR3 is TGTGCCAGCAGTGAGCCAGGTGAGCAGTTCTTC.

This chain links TRBV2 with TRBJ1-6; no reliable D call. V lost 2 bases and J lost 10, with 9 bases in between. Looked up from germline, CDR1 is SNHLY and CDR2 is FYNNEI. The CDR3 totals 13 residues. CDR3 bases: TGTGCCAGCAGTGAAATGTCAGGATCACCCCTCCACTTT. It yields the protein CASSEMSGSPLHF.

The V gene is TRBV7-9, the J gene TRBJ2-2; D perhaps matches TRBD1 (5 bases). Germline loops: CDR1 SEHNR, CDR2 FQNEAQ (reference sequence). The V and J ends lost 11 bases and 7 bases respectively, with 11 bases between them. This CDR3 has 11 amino acids. CDR3 amino acids: CAFLGLGELFF. CDR3 DNA: TGTGCCTTCTTGGGGCTCGGGGAGCTGTTTTTT. The variable domain in full, completed from reference TRBV7-9 and TRBJ2-2, reads DTGVSQNPRHKITKRGQNVTFRCDPISEHNRLYWYRQTLGQGPEFLTYFQNEAQLEKSRLLSDRFSAERPKGSFSTLEIQRTEQGDSAMYLCAFLGLGELFFGEGSRLTVL.

This clone was found a few times. CDR3 nucleotides: TGTGCCAGCAGTGTGGTCGGGAGGGGGACCGGGGAGCTGTTTTTT. This codes for CASSVVGRGTGELFF. The chain links TRBV2 to TRBJ2-2; 8 nucleotides match TRBD2. The V and J ends lost 4 bases and 5 bases, in that order; junction bases with no gene match: 6. The germline CDR1 and CDR2 sequences are SNHLY and FYNNEI. The CDR3 extends over 15 amino acids.

Only one count was recorded for this clone. The chain recombines TRBV27 with TRBJ2-3; 10 bases line up with TRBD2. The CDR3 sequence is 15 residues long. The V segment lost 7 bases and the J segment 6 bases; nucleotides outside the gene matches: 10. Per germline, CDR1 MNHEY and CDR2 SMNVEV (reference sequence). The CDR3 nucleotides are TGTGCCAGCACGGATAGCGGGGGGATTCCGGATACGCAGTATTTT. This codes for CASTDSGGIPDTQYF.

The gene calls are TRBV5-6 and TRBJ1-2; D gene unclear. This CDR3 has 12 amino acids. V lost 0 bases and J lost 7, with 7 bases in between. Germline loops: CDR1 SGHDT, CDR2 YYEEEE. The chain's CDR3 is CASSLAAGGYTF. In DNA, the CDR3 is TGTGCCAGCAGCTTGGCTGCAGGTGGCTACACCTTC.